In its sample, the clone carrying this T cell receptor (beta chain) was seen a few times. This sample was included in a study of T cells in Graves' hyperthyroidism and ophthalmopathy. The source material, RNA transcripts, was used to amplify TCR beta CDR3 regions. RT-PCR in the first round (using the HTBI primer set) targeted the TCR CDR3. In TCRdb, the multiplex PCR reads were re-called with MiXCR into one record per CDR3 protein. This table has under 350,000 distinct CDR3 sequences, roughly a fifth appearing once. With 0 bases removed from V and 5 bases from J, the gap between germline ends came to 10 bases. The CDR3 contains 14 residues.

The specimen sequenced was blood. This chain connects TRBV6-7 to TRBJ2-5; D is possibly TRBD1 or TRBD2 (6 bases each). TRBV6-7 is sorted into the ORF group, with uncertain function. The source is a woman in her forties or fifties with Graves' hyperthyroidism. In DNA form, the CDR3 reads TGTGCCAGCAGTTACTCCCGGGGGCTGGAGACCCAGTACTTC. Protein sequence: CASSYSRGLETQYF.